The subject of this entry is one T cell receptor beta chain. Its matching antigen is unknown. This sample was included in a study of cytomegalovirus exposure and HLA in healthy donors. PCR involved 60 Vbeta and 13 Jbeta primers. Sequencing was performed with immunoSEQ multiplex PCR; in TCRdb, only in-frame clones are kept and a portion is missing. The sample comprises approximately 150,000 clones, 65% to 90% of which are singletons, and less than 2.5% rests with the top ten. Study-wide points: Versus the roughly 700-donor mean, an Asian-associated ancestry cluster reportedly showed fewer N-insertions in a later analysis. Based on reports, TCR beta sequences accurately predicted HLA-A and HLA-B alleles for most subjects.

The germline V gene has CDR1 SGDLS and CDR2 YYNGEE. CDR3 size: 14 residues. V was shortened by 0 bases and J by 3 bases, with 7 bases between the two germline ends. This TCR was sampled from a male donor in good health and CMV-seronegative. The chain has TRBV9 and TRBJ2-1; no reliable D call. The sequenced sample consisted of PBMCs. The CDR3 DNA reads TGTGCCAGCAGCGTAGGAGACAACTACAATGAGCAGTTCTTC. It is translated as CASSVGDNYNEQFF.